The present TCR beta chain was sequenced within a study of blood T cell repertoires in COVID-19 (TCRdb year 2020). Context from the whole study: Samples covering the acute and convalescent phases of COVID-19 were provided by collaborators in the United States, Italy and Spain. Deeply sampled blood TCRbeta repertoires from subjects exposed to, actively infected with, or recovered from COVID-19 were included in the dataset. Nearly every sample came with metadata listing a de-identified subject ID, COVID-19 status, age in years and sex. The samples were drawn from the first 160 participants of the ongoing ImmuneRACE study and from 1,254 subjects provided by 6 global collaborators. The repertoires were released in a freely available public database meant as a resource for research on the immune response to SARS-CoV-2. The material from the prospective study consisted of cDNA or gDNA derived from T cells, B-cell-depleted T cells, or PBMCs. Where available, HLA class I and class II types were taken from metadata supplied by the sample provider and were not determined by assay-based typing. Findings and caveats that apply to the study as a whole: The amount of clinical and demographic metadata varied by source and participant and was provided uncurated.

Collaborating institutions collected whole blood in K2EDTA tubes following their own protocols. For TCRbeta analysis, collaborators shipped samples as frozen whole blood, isolated PBMCs, or DNA extracted from either of those sample types. There are 18 amino acids in the CDR3, from cysteine to phenylalanine inclusive. The retained sequence is limited to the CDR3, 54 bases, with the frame set at the first base. As to this clone: The specificity of this receptor is unknown. No clone much larger than this one lies a single base away; base qualities are absent.

TCRbeta CDR3 regions were amplified from genomic DNA using the immunoSEQ Assay, a bias-controlled multiplex PCR. As for the original processing: The number of nucleated cells in each sample was estimated from the amplification of reference gene primers within the assay. To quantify the absolute abundance of each unique TCRbeta CDR3 rearrangement, sequence reads were collapsed and filtered. Productive Simpson clonality was computed per sample as the square root of Simpson's diversity index over productive rearrangements. This immuneACCESS table, as held by TCRdb, lists in-frame sequences with V and J called but not all clones. Of the missing ones, under half trace to an unresolved V gene in checked studies; the others have no known cause. The V and J calls and clone size come from that table; D and trimming were worked out from the DNA. The sample table holds tens of thousands of clones, of which just over 90% were seen once. The biggest ten clones account for roughly 5.2% of the sample.

The TCR sequence derives from a human donor in a cohort sampled during active COVID-19. The rearrangement combines TRBV21-1 with TRBJ2-1; the table assigns TRBD1, which was not confirmed against the DNA. TRBV21-1 is a known pseudogene. The sequencing input was peripheral blood. The CDR3 has the sequence CASSARKIKDRFSSEQFF. The nucleotide sequence is TGTGCCAGCAGCGCAAGAAAGATCAAGGACAGGTTCTCCAGTGAGCAGTTCTTC.